A single sample is the source of the 26 T cell receptor beta chains below, sequenced in a study of CD8+ T cells in alopecia areata. Extraction of RNA preceded its reverse transcription into cDNA, which served as the sequencing template. TCRdb's table, derived via immunoSEQ multiplex PCR, lists solely in-frame clones and lacks some. Of 150,000 to 200,000 clones listed, roughly 65% are singletons. Treatment in this sample: oral pan-JAK inhibitor, 5-10 mg twice daily. The sequencing here drew on CD4+ T cells sorted from blood, taken at week 4, from a patient treated with tofacitinib. These receptors were taken from a human donor with alopecia areata.

This clone has just a few counts. This chain joins TRBV30 and TRBJ1-2; D gene ambiguous. This CDR3 has 15 amino acids. The V gene's germline CDR1 is GTSNPN and CDR2 SVGIG (reference sequence). Trimming stripped 0 bases from V and 7 bases from J, with 18 bases between. This CDR3 reads CAWSVGTIGDGGYTF. The CDR3 DNA is TGTGCCTGGAGTGTTGGAACGATCGGAGACGGTGGCTACACCTTC.

The chain links TRBV7-2 to TRBJ2-7; possibly TRBD1 for D (5 bases). V shed 5 bases and J shed 0 bases, with 8 bases lying between them. This CDR3 is 13 amino acids long. The germline V gene encodes CDR1 SGHTA and CDR2 FQGNSA. The CDR3 region has the DNA TGTGCCAGCAGCGGGGCCTTCTCCTACGAGCAGTACTTC. Its protein product is CASSGAFSYEQYF.

V usage is TRBV5-4 and J usage is TRBJ2-5; 8 nucleotides align to TRBD1. V was pared by 4 bases and J by 4 bases, with 6 bases of the junction left unmatched. Per the germline V gene, CDR1 is SGHNT and CDR2 is YYREEE (reference sequence). This CDR3 is built from 14 residues. The CDR3 region is CASSLPTGAETQYF. CDR3 nucleotide sequence: TGTGCCAGCAGCCTGCCGACAGGGGCAGAGACCCAGTACTTC. Based on the CDR3 plus reference TRBV5-4 and TRBJ2-5, the full variable domain is ETGVTQSPTHLIKTRGQQVTLRCSSQSGHNTVSWYQQALGQGPQFIFQYYREEENGRGNFPPRFSGLQFPNYSSELNVNALELDDSALYLCASSLPTGAETQYFGPGTRLLVL.

This CDR3 is CASSPQGGYGYTF. The CDR3 region has the DNA TGTGCCAGCAGTCCACAGGGAGGCTATGGCTACACCTTC. The V gene is TRBV6-5, the J gene TRBJ1-2; D might be TRBD1 (6 bases). Germline V gene lookup returns CDR1 MNHEY and CDR2 SVGAGI. V shed 5 bases and J shed 4 bases, with 11 bases lying between them. This CDR3 has 13 residues.

The genes are TRBV9 and TRBJ2-2, with D perhaps matching TRBD2 (5 bases). In germline, CDR1 is SGDLS, CDR2 YYNGEE. The germline V and J ends were trimmed by 0 bases and 5 bases, with 11 bases remaining between them. The CDR3 extends over 15 amino acids. CDR3 amino acids: CASSVGLARTGELFF. The CDR3, as DNA: TGTGCCAGCAGCGTAGGGCTAGCCCGGACCGGGGAGCTGTTTTTT.

The V call is TRBV29-1, the J call TRBJ2-7; D is perhaps TRBD1 or TRBD2 (6 bases each). The CDR3 runs to 12 residues. V lost 6 bases and J lost 2, with 11 bases in between. Germline lookup yields CDR1 SQVTM and CDR2 ANQGSEA. The CDR3 nucleotides are TGCAGCGTATCCGGGGGCGCCTACGAGCAGTACTTC. Translating it yields CSVSGGAYEQYF.

This clone was observed once. The chain combines TRBV7-8 with TRBJ2-5; no clear D gene. The germline V and J ends were trimmed by 2 bases and 7 bases, with 5 bases remaining between them. Germline lookup yields CDR1 SGHVS and CDR2 FQNEAQ. This CDR3 region has 11 residues. The CDR3 region is CASSLLGTQYF. In DNA, the CDR3 is TGTGCCAGCAGCTTATTGGGGACCCAGTACTTC.

This clone appeared a few times. This chain joins TRBV7-9 and TRBJ2-6, with 7 positions matching TRBD1. The CDR3 has 18 residues. The germline V gene encodes CDR1 SEHNR and CDR2 FQNEAQ (reference sequence). V lost 3 bases and J lost 0; bases outside the gene matches: 8. This CDR3 reads CASSFWDRFSSGANVLTF. CDR3 DNA sequence: TGTGCCAGCAGCTTCTGGGACAGATTTAGCTCTGGGGCCAACGTCCTGACTTTC.

The chain has TRBV7-9 and TRBJ2-5, with D uncertain. The V and J ends lost 1 base and 5 bases respectively, with 5 bases between them. Germline V gene data show CDR1 as SEHNR and CDR2 as FQNEAQ (reference sequence). The CDR3 has 12 amino acids. The CDR3 sequence: CASSLGRETQYF. CDR3 in DNA: TGTGCCAGCAGCTTAGGACGGGAGACCCAGTACTTC.

J is TRBJ1-1 and V is TRBV2, with TRBD1 identical over 7 bases. In germline, CDR1 is SNHLY, CDR2 FYNNEI. Germline trimming cut 5 bases from V and 7 bases from J; bases unmatched to any gene: 4. The CDR3 totals 12 residues. CDR3 sequence: CASSPGQFEAFF. CDR3 sequence (DNA): TGTGCCAGCAGTCCGGGACAGTTTGAAGCTTTCTTT.

CDR3 nucleotide sequence: TGTGCCATCAGGGGGAGGTCGGGAGAGAACACTGAAGCTTTCTTT. This sequence encodes CAIRGRSGENTEAFF. V and J are TRBV10-3 and TRBJ1-1; D gene uncertain. Germline V gives CDR1 ENHRY, CDR2 SYGVKD. With 6 bases removed from V and 1 base from J, the gap between germline ends came to 15 bases. The CDR3 is 15 residues long.

The CDR3 sequence: CAFLPGTATNEKLFF. For the CDR3, the DNA is TGTGCCTTCCTCCCGGGGACTGCAACTAATGAAAAACTGTTTTTT. The chain is built from TRBV30 and TRBJ1-4; D possibly corresponds to TRBD1 (5 bases). The germline V gene has CDR1 GTSNPN and CDR2 SVGIG (reference sequence). Trimming removed 7 bases from V and 0 bases from J, with 15 bases in between. The CDR3 has 15 residues.

This clone was seen many times. The CDR3 loop reads CASRPGLSNQPQHF. CDR3 DNA: TGTGCCAGCAGGCCCGGACTTAGCAATCAGCCCCAGCATTTT. The chain joins TRBV2 to TRBJ1-5; D remains ambiguous. Trimming took off 6 bases at V and 0 bases at J, with 9 bases between the two ends. Germline CDR1 SNHLY, CDR2 FYNNEI. The CDR3 totals 14 residues.

A single count supports this clone. Other DNA sequences in the sample encode the same CDR3. The chain has TRBV30 and TRBJ1-1, with D unclear. V was pared by 3 bases and J by 3 bases, with 11 bases between. Germline V gene lookup returns CDR1 GTSNPN and CDR2 SVGIG (reference sequence). The CDR3 runs to 13 residues. The CDR3 bases are TGTGCCTGGAGAGTCAGCGGGGACACTGAAGCTTTCTTT. It yields the protein CAWRVSGDTEAFF. The entire variable domain, with the rest obtained from reference TRBV30 and TRBJ1-1, is as follows: SQTIHQWPATLVQPVGSPLSLECTVEGTSNPNLYWYRQAAGRGLQLLFYSVGIGQISSEVPQNLSASRPQDRQFILSSKKLLLSDSGFYLCAWRVSGDTEAFFGQGTRLTVV.

This clone has only a few counts. This sequence joins TRBV6-4 and TRBJ2-5; D unresolved. The germline V gene has CDR1 MRHNA and CDR2 SNTAGT. The V and J ends lost 2 bases and 5 bases respectively, with 6 bases between them. The CDR3 sequence is 12 residues long. The CDR3 region is CASSDGRETQYF. CDR3 DNA: TGTGCCAGCAGTGACGGTAGGGAGACCCAGTACTTC.

This clone was seen a few times. The chain uses TRBV27 and TRBJ2-6; no clear D gene. This CDR3 has 17 amino acids. Germline CDR1 and CDR2: MNHEY and SMNVEV (reference sequence). V was shortened by 6 bases and J by 0 bases, with 15 bases between the two germline ends. The DNA of the CDR3 is TGTGCCAGCAGAGTTCGGAGTGGCGTCTCTGGGGCCAACGTCCTGACTTTC. Translation: CASRVRSGVSGANVLTF.

This clone came up a few times. The J gene is TRBJ1-3, the V gene TRBV29-1, with D uncertain. The CDR3 has 15 residues. Trimming removed 7 bases from V and 0 bases from J, with 16 bases in between. Germline loops: CDR1 SQVTM, CDR2 ANQGSEA. The CDR3: CSARIKGGSGNTIYF. Here the CDR3 DNA reads TGCAGCGCCCGCATTAAAGGAGGCTCTGGAAACACCATATATTTT.

This rearrangement joins TRBV25-1 to TRBJ2-7; 7 bases line up with TRBD1. This CDR3 spans 15 amino acids. Losses at the gene ends were 7 bases for V and 1 base for J; bases not matched to a gene: 10. Per germline, CDR1 MGHDK and CDR2 SYGVNS. CDR3 amino acids: CASMGPGQRSYEQYF. The CDR3 DNA reads TGTGCCAGCATGGGTCCGGGACAGCGTTCCTACGAGCAGTACTTC.

The rearrangement joins TRBV4-3 to TRBJ1-4, with TRBD1 identical over 9 bases. The CDR3 is 16 amino acids. V lost 0 bases, J lost 7 bases, and 6 bases stayed unmatched. The germline V gene has CDR1 LGHNA and CDR2 YSLEER. The CDR3 DNA sequence: TGCGCCAGCAGCCAAGATAGGGACAGGGTTTCTGAAAAACTGTTTTTT. Translation gives CASSQDRDRVSEKLFF.

The chain carries TRBV29-1 and TRBJ2-7; D gene unclear. The CDR3 has 14 amino acids. V was pared by 4 bases and J by 0 bases, with 13 bases between. The germline V gene has CDR1 SQVTM and CDR2 ANQGSEA. CDR3 in DNA: TGCAGCGTTGCTTCAGGTCTTAGCTCCTACGAGCAGTACTTC. The encoded protein is CSVASGLSSYEQYF.

The chain links TRBV30 to TRBJ2-6, with a tentative D call TRBD1 (6 bases). The CDR3 consists of 16 residues. Germline values: CDR1 GTSNPN, CDR2 SVGIG (reference sequence). Trimming left V 7 bases short and J 3 bases short, with 19 bases between. CDR3 nucleotides: TGTGCCTTAACCCCCATACAGGGCTTTGGGGCCAACGTCCTGACTTTC. Protein product: CALTPIQGFGANVLTF.

This chain links TRBV7-9 with TRBJ2-5, with D possibly TRBD2 on 6 matching bases. CDR1 SEHNR and CDR2 FQNEAQ come from the germline V gene (reference sequence). V was cut by 4 bases and J by 7 bases, with 22 bases left in between. This CDR3 spans 16 amino acids. CDR3 DNA: TGTGCCAGCAGCTCCCCACAGCGGGCCCCCCGGGGGACCCAGTACTTC. Amino acid sequence: CASSSPQRAPRGTQYF. Full variable domain (rest looked up from reference TRBV7-9 and TRBJ2-5): DTGVSQNPRHKITKRGQNVTFRCDPISEHNRLYWYRQTLGQGPEFLTYFQNEAQLEKSRLLSDRFSAERPKGSFSTLEIQRTEQGDSAMYLCASSSPQRAPRGTQYFGPGTRLLVL.

A note on this clone: Other DNA sequences in the same sample also yield this CDR3. V gene TRBV30 combines with J gene TRBJ1-5; TRBD1 agrees at 8 bases. Per the germline V gene, CDR1 is GTSNPN and CDR2 is SVGIG (reference sequence). The CDR3 is made up of 13 amino acids. The junction had 3 bases not matched to a gene; V was cut back by 5 bases and J by 3 bases. The CDR3 DNA follows: TGTGCCTGGGGACAGGGTCTCAATCAGCCCCAGCATTTT. Translating gives CAWGQGLNQPQHF.

This clone was counted a single time. One end of the junction is discordant with germline, which a read error may explain. The gene calls are TRBV29-1 and TRBJ2-5; D perhaps matches TRBD1 (6 bases). Per germline, CDR1 SQVTM and CDR2 ANQGSEA. This CDR3 is built from 14 residues. CDR3 sequence: CSVAGEPAGETRYF. In nucleotides, the CDR3 is TGCAGCGTTGCAGGAGAGCCAGCAGGGGAGACCCGGTACTTC.

The V and J genes are TRBV2 and TRBJ2-6; D not certain. The CDR3 consists of 13 residues. With 7 bases removed from V and 0 bases from J, the gap between germline ends came to 4 bases. Germline lookup yields CDR1 SNHLY and CDR2 FYNNEI. In DNA, the CDR3 is TGTGCCAGCACCAGCTCTGGGGCCAACGTCCTGACTTTC. Translating it yields CASTSSGANVLTF.

The V gene is TRBV29-1, the J gene TRBJ2-5; perhaps TRBD2 as D (6 bases). The germline V gene encodes CDR1 SQVTM and CDR2 ANQGSEA. Trimming pared 7 bases from V and 5 bases from J, leaving 11 bases between. The length of the CDR3 is 11 residues. DNA of the CDR3: TGCAGCGGGGGCCGGGAGGAGACCCAGTACTTC. The encoded protein is CSGGREETQYF.